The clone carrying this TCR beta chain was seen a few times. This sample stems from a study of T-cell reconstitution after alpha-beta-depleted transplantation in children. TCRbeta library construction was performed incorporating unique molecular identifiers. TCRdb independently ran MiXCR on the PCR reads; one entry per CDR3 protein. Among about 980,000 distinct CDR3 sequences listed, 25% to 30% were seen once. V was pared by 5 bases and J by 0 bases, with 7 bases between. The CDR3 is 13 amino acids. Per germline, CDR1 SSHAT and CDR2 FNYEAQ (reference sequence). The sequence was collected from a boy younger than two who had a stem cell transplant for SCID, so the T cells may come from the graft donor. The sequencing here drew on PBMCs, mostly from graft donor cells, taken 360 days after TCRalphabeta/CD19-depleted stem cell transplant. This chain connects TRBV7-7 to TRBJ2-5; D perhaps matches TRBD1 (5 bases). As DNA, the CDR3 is TGTGCCAGCAGCCGACAGTACCAAGAGACCCAGTACTTC. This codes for CASSRQYQETQYF.